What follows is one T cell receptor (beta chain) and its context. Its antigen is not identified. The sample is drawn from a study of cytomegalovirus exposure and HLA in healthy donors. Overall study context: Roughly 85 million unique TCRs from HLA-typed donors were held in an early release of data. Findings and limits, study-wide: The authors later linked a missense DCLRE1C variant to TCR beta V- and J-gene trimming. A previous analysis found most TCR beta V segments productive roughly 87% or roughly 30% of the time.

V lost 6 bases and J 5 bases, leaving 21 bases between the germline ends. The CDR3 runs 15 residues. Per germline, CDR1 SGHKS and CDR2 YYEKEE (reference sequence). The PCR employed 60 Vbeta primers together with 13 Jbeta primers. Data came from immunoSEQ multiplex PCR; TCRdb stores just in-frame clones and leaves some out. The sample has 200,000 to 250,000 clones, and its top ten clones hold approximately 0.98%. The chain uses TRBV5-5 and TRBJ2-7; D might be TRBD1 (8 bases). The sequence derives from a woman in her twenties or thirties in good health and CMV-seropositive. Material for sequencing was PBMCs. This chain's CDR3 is CASTWRGTGIHEQYF. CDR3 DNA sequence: TGTGCCAGCACCTGGCGGGGGACAGGTATCCACGAGCAGTACTTC.